A selection of T cell receptor beta chains follows, all from one sample in a study of Ad26.COV2.S vaccination and SARS-CoV-2 variants. Profiled with immunoSEQ multiplex PCR; TCRdb holds only in-frame clones, not every one. The sample records about 680,000 clones, 89% being singletons. The sample in question was peripheral blood, obtained in a trial of Ad26.COV2.S vaccine versus placebo. These receptors came from a person between 18 and 65 years old who received the Ad26.COV2.S COVID-19 vaccine or a placebo. Each CDR3 is given with its conserved first and last residue. Each record gives: J gene, V gene, CDR3 protein.

j_call: TRBJ1-2; v_call: TRBV9; cdr3_aa: CPLWGYTF
j_call: TRBJ1-2; v_call: TRBV19; cdr3_aa: CASSISQGAHNTF
j_call: TRBJ2-3; v_call: TRBV9; cdr3_aa: CASSVAGLTDTQYF
j_call: TRBJ2-7; v_call: TRBV5-4; cdr3_aa: CASSLGSRRGSYEQYF
j_call: TRBJ2-5; v_call: TRBV5-1; cdr3_aa: CASSLYGLATQETQYF
j_call: TRBJ2-5; v_call: TRBV3-1/TRBV3-2; cdr3_aa: CASSHNQVRETQYF
j_call: TRBJ2-3; v_call: TRBV15; cdr3_aa: CATNTQYF
j_call: TRBJ2-2; v_call: TRBV6-5; cdr3_aa: CASSQGTSGGELFF
j_call: TRBJ2-7; v_call: TRBV27; cdr3_aa: CASSPGIAGDYEQYF
j_call: TRBJ2-1; v_call: TRBV5-1; cdr3_aa: CASSLGDLNNEQFF
j_call: TRBJ1-1; v_call: TRBV14; cdr3_aa: CASKILDSAGNTEAFF
j_call: TRBJ2-7; v_call: TRBV21-1; cdr3_aa: CASSKEGGGDYEQYF
j_call: TRBJ1-1; v_call: TRBV11-1; cdr3_aa: CASSLARGQRTEAFF
j_call: TRBJ1-2; v_call: TRBV13; cdr3_aa: CASSLALGAADGYTF
j_call: TRBJ2-3; v_call: TRBV7-2; cdr3_aa: CASSFIVGDTQYF
j_call: TRBJ1-4; v_call: TRBV19; cdr3_aa: CASSRHSGGREKLFF
j_call: TRBJ2-7; v_call: TRBV18; cdr3_aa: CASSLSGEVSYEQYF
j_call: TRBJ2-1; v_call: TRBV9; cdr3_aa: CASSVEGRGAYNEQFF
j_call: TRBJ2-1; v_call: TRBV10-3; cdr3_aa: CAISDLIMSEQFF
j_call: TRBJ2-3; v_call: TRBV27; cdr3_aa: CASGPGLAGGRSTDTQYF
j_call: TRBJ2-6; v_call: TRBV7-7; cdr3_aa: CASSPTPRSGANVLTF
j_call: TRBJ2-5; v_call: TRBV18; cdr3_aa: CASSSTGVYQETQYF
j_call: TRBJ1-2; v_call: TRBV30; cdr3_aa: CAWSVQGAGGYTF
j_call: TRBJ2-1; v_call: TRBV29-1; cdr3_aa: CSVERLAGEEGEQFF
j_call: TRBJ2-1; v_call: TRBV2; cdr3_aa: CASNWRGAIYNEQFF
j_call: TRBJ2-7; v_call: TRBV6-2/TRBV6-3; cdr3_aa: CASSYSGALYEQYF
j_call: TRBJ2-7; v_call: TRBV6-5; cdr3_aa: CASSYSAGSYEQYF
j_call: TRBJ1-1; v_call: TRBV28; cdr3_aa: CASSLFQGFYAEAFF
j_call: TRBJ1-5; v_call: TRBV7-2; cdr3_aa: CASSLAGGGNQPQHF
j_call: TRBJ2-6; v_call: TRBV11-2; cdr3_aa: CASSLAGQGYSGANVLTF
j_call: TRBJ2-2; v_call: TRBV29-1; cdr3_aa: CSGERFGTGELFF
j_call: TRBJ1-6; v_call: TRBV30; cdr3_aa: CAWSKPLVGNSPLHF
j_call: TRBJ2-3; v_call: TRBV6-2/TRBV6-3; cdr3_aa: CASSYRLATDTQYF
j_call: TRBJ1-2; v_call: TRBV5-5; cdr3_aa: CASSSPPQGVSYGYTF
j_call: TRBJ2-7; v_call: TRBV19; cdr3_aa: CASSIMTGYEQYF
j_call: TRBJ2-3; v_call: TRBV7-9; cdr3_aa: CASSPTSGRAVDTQYF
j_call: TRBJ2-2; v_call: TRBV13; cdr3_aa: CASAFGGGGGELFF
j_call: TRBJ2-7; v_call: TRBV7-2; cdr3_aa: CASSLLAGGDYEQYF
j_call: TRBJ1-2; v_call: TRBV20-1; cdr3_aa: CSVYRVGYTF
j_call: TRBJ2-1; v_call: TRBV11-2; cdr3_aa: CASSLVGGQGILSYNEQFF
j_call: TRBJ1-2; v_call: TRBV30; cdr3_aa: CAFFNYGYTF
j_call: TRBJ2-1; v_call: TRBV7-9; cdr3_aa: CASSLSSGGGNEQFF
j_call: TRBJ2-1; v_call: TRBV3-1/TRBV3-2; cdr3_aa: CASSHESGPYNEQFF
j_call: TRBJ2-7; v_call: TRBV3-1/TRBV3-2; cdr3_aa: CASSQGLDRRIREQYF
j_call: TRBJ2-1; v_call: TRBV5-1; cdr3_aa: CASSLALASSYNEQFF
j_call: TRBJ2-3; v_call: TRBV30; cdr3_aa: CAWSLRTGVVDTQYF
j_call: TRBJ2-3; v_call: TRBV5-8; cdr3_aa: CASSLAGAGAYTDTQYF
j_call: TRBJ1-1; v_call: TRBV6-5; cdr3_aa: CASSYSIGGHGEAFF
j_call: TRBJ2-1; v_call: TRBV27; cdr3_aa: CASSSRWGSSYNEQFF
j_call: TRBJ2-5; v_call: TRBV3-1/TRBV3-2; cdr3_aa: CASSLIPAGANQETQYF
j_call: TRBJ1-2; v_call: TRBV6-5; cdr3_aa: CASSSPRGNSGYTF
j_call: TRBJ1-2; v_call: TRBV7-2; cdr3_aa: CASSLEGGGYTF
j_call: TRBJ2-3; v_call: TRBV5-1; cdr3_aa: CASTASDTDTQYF
j_call: TRBJ1-2; v_call: TRBV6-5; cdr3_aa: CASSYSADSLYGYTF
j_call: TRBJ2-2; v_call: TRBV5-1; cdr3_aa: CASSLSGARQAGELFF
j_call: TRBJ1-6; v_call: TRBV6-1; cdr3_aa: CASSERFGTGSFGPNSPLHF
j_call: TRBJ2-7; v_call: TRBV19; cdr3_aa: CASSMGTGDSYEQYF
j_call: TRBJ2-3; v_call: TRBV6-2/TRBV6-3; cdr3_aa: CASSYSTPLTSGITDTQYF
j_call: TRBJ2-3; v_call: TRBV10-3; cdr3_aa: CAISPSGGTDTQYF
j_call: TRBJ2-7; v_call: TRBV4-2; cdr3_aa: CASSQGAEQYF